What follows are 15 T cell receptor beta chains derived from one specimen sequenced in a study of type 1 regulatory T cells. TCRdb re-analysed the reads in MiXCR, keeping a single row per CDR3 protein. The sample lists around 69,000 distinct CDR3 sequences; around 63% were seen once. No antigen is known for these receptors. Material for sequencing was cultured T cells, either the whole culture or a sorted T cell fraction (not recorded which). Subset given: Tr1-enriched cell product generated in vitro against host alloantigens. These receptors came from a human donor in good health.

In regard to this clonotype: One junction end does not reproduce the germline sequence, and a read error may be involved. The V gene is TRBV24-1, the J gene TRBJ2-1; D may match TRBD1 or TRBD2 (5 bases each). The CDR3 totals 12 residues. Germline V CDR1 and CDR2: KGHDR, SFDVKD. CDR3 sequence (DNA): TGTGCCACCAGTGATGGGACGGGCGCCGGGGTCTTC. Protein sequence: CATSDGTGAGVF.

V and J are TRBV12-3 or TRBV12-4 and TRBJ1-4; no reliable D call. Between the trimmed V and J ends, which lost 0 bases and 5 bases, there was a span of 7 bases. CDR3 length equals 14 residues. The CDR3, as DNA: TGTGCCAGCAGTTTAGCGCCAGAAAATGAAAAACTGTTTTTT. It specifies CASSLAPENEKLFF.

In this sample, this clonotype turned up a few times. The rearrangement uses TRBV15 and TRBJ2-5; the D is unclear. The V gene lost 0 bases and the J gene lost 1 base, with 9 bases spanning the gap. The V gene's germline CDR1 is LNHNV and CDR2 YYDKDF (reference sequence). CDR3 length: 15 amino acids. The CDR3 spells CATSRDLVSQETQYF. CDR3 coding DNA: TGTGCCACCAGCAGAGATCTTGTATCCCAAGAGACCCAGTACTTC.

This clonotype was observed at least ten times. The genes are TRBV4-2 and TRBJ2-1, with TRBD2 matching over 12 bases. The V gene end was trimmed by 5 bases and the J gene end by 2 bases; junction bases not matched to a gene: 10. The germline CDR1 and CDR2 sequences are LGHNA and YNFKEQ. This CDR3 contains 18 residues. The CDR3 is CASSTRTSGKVTYNEQFF. The CDR3 nucleotides read TGTGCCAGCAGCACTCGGACTAGCGGGAAAGTAACCTACAATGAGCAGTTCTTC.

This clonotype was counted between two and nine times. The rearrangement links TRBV20-1 to TRBJ2-7; 9 bases map to TRBD1. The ends lost 2 bases at V and 5 bases at J; junction bases unmatched: 10. The CDR3 is made up of 15 amino acids. Germline CDR1 DFQATT, CDR2 SNEGSKA (reference sequence). The CDR3 here is CSARPGQGVSHEQYF. The CDR3 DNA follows: TGCAGTGCTAGACCGGGACAGGGAGTTTCCCACGAGCAGTACTTC.

V usage is TRBV20-1 and J usage is TRBJ2-2; D possibly matches TRBD1 or TRBD2 (5 bases each). In germline, CDR1 is DFQATT, CDR2 SNEGSKA (reference sequence). Trimming left V 6 bases short and J 8 bases short, with 19 bases between. This CDR3 spans 14 amino acids. The CDR3 loop reads CSASPGTGRGELFF. CDR3 in DNA: TGCAGTGCATCCCCGGGGACCGGAAGAGGGGAGCTGTTTTTT.

This chain links TRBV10-3 with TRBJ2-7, with D possibly being TRBD1 (7 bases). The V gene lost 10 bases and the J gene lost 8 bases, with 24 bases spanning the gap. Germline V gene data show CDR1 as ENHRY and CDR2 as SYGVKD. CDR3 size: 14 residues. The CDR3 DNA sequence: TGTGCCAGCGGGACAGCTGCCAGCAATTTTCAGCAGTACTTC. It codes for CASGTAASNFQQYF.

With regard to this clonotype: A much bigger clone sits one base away, suggesting this may be a read error. The V call is TRBV2, the J call TRBJ2-5; D gene ambiguous. This CDR3 is built from 14 residues. Germline V gene data show CDR1 as SNHLY and CDR2 as FYNNEI. Trimming left V 10 bases short and J 1 base short, with 16 bases between. The CDR3 spells CANSVGRSQETQYF. The CDR3 DNA sequence: TGTGCCAACAGCGTTGGACGGAGCCAAGAGACCCAGTACTTC. Drawing the rest from reference TRBV2 and TRBJ2-5, the complete variable domain is EPEVTQTPSHQVTQMGQEVILRCVPISNHLYFYWYRQILGQKVEFLVSFYNNEISEKSEIFDDQFSVERPDGSNFTLKIRSTKLEDSAMYFCANSVGRSQETQYFGPGTRLLVL.

The chain couples TRBV5-1 to TRBJ1-2; 9 positions agree with TRBD1. J lost 7 bases, V lost 0 bases, and 4 bases had no gene match. The CDR3 spans 14 residues. Germline V CDR1 and CDR2: SGHRS, YFSETQ. DNA for the CDR3: TGCGCCAGCAGCTTGGGACAGGGGGACCGTGGCTACACCTTC. It is translated as CASSLGQGDRGYTF.

The CDR3 region is CATDSDRWSGNTIYF. The CDR3 DNA sequence: TGTGCCACCGACTCAGATCGGTGGTCTGGAAACACCATATATTTT. The chain links TRBV24-1 to TRBJ1-3; D is ambiguous. The CDR3 totals 15 residues. Germline CDR1 is KGHDR and CDR2 is SFDVKD. V was shortened by 9 bases and J by 1 base, with 15 bases between the two germline ends.

The V gene is TRBV7-2, the J gene TRBJ2-2; possibly TRBD2 for D (5 bases). Trimming took off 7 bases at V and 0 bases at J, with 9 bases between the two ends. In germline, CDR1 is SGHTA, CDR2 FQGNSA. The CDR3 runs to 14 residues. CDR3 region: CASTPGANTGELFF. CDR3 sequence (DNA): TGTGCCAGCACCCCCGGGGCGAACACCGGGGAGCTGTTTTTT.

CDR3 nucleotide sequence: TGTGCCAGCAGCCAAGATGCGGGGCTAGCGGGATACAATGAGCAGTTCTTC. Its translation: CASSQDAGLAGYNEQFF. V and J are TRBV14 and TRBJ2-1; TRBD2 matches 9 bases. Germline CDR1 SGHDN, CDR2 FVKESK. There are 17 residues in the CDR3. J lost 4 bases, V lost 0 bases, and 7 bases had no gene match.

In this sample, this clonotype turned up a few times. This chain links TRBV29-1 with TRBJ1-1; D gene ambiguous. This CDR3 has 11 residues. The V and J ends lost 6 bases and 8 bases respectively, with 13 bases between them. The V gene's germline CDR1 is SQVTM and CDR2 ANQGSEA. This chain's CDR3 is CSVATAGEAFF. Written as DNA, the CDR3 is TGCAGCGTCGCTACCGCCGGGGAAGCTTTCTTT.

The chain uses TRBV19 and TRBJ2-7, with a weak D call TRBD2 (6 bases). The CDR3 has 15 amino acids. The germline V gene has CDR1 LNHDA and CDR2 SQIVND (reference sequence). Trimming cost V 3 bases and J 2 bases, with 14 bases left between them. As DNA, the CDR3 is TGTGCCAGTAGTATCTCGGGACTCGAAGCCTACGAGCAGTACTTC. Protein product: CASSISGLEAYEQYF. Together with reference TRBV19 and TRBJ2-7, the CDR3 gives the full variable domain: DGGITQSPKYLFRKEGQNVTLSCEQNLNHDAMYWYRQDPGQGLRLIYYSQIVNDFQKGDIAEGYSVSREKKESFPLTVTSAQKNPTAFYLCASSISGLEAYEQYFGPGTRLTVT.

The chain recombines TRBV6-2 or TRBV6-3 with TRBJ1-5; perhaps TRBD1 as D (6 bases). The V end was cut by 5 bases, the J end by 7 bases, with 15 bases between. The CDR3 extends over 14 amino acids. From germline, CDR1 is MNHEY and CDR2 SVGEGT. The CDR3 reads CASSQGSLGQPQHF. The CDR3 coding sequence is TGTGCCAGCAGTCAGGGGTCCCTGGGACAGCCCCAGCATTTT.